The rows below give T cell receptor beta chains drawn from one sample of a study of long-term antiretroviral therapy in people with HIV. Generated by immunoSEQ multiplex PCR, the TCRdb table keeps only in-frame clones and is missing some. The sample has around 23,000 clones; about 76% are singletons. The material was unsorted PBMCs, obtained at the start of antiretroviral therapy, before treatment. Receptors originate from a woman between 18 and 29 years old with HIV. Both conserved end residues are trimmed from each CDR3.

j_call v_call cdr3_aa
TRBJ2-5 TRBV29-1 SVGDREETQY
TRBJ2-2 TRBV7-9 ASSPQAGRGTGELF
TRBJ2-1 TRBV19 ASSKTSVSYNEQF
TRBJ2-3 TRBV7-3 ASSWGTRPSTDTQY
TRBJ1-2 TRBV6-6 ASRLIGVRYGYT
TRBJ2-5 TRBV30 AWSLGLQETQY
TRBJ2-5 TRBV5-1 ASSLDETQY
TRBJ1-2 TRBV18 ASSPTGDGTYGYT
TRBJ2-3 TRBV29-1 SSTIGGTDTQY
TRBJ2-7 TRBV6-6 ASSFIPGQDRGEQY
TRBJ2-1 TRBV29-1 SVDSGPNEQF
TRBJ1-6 TRBV5-4 ASSFGVSIHNSPLH
TRBJ2-7 TRBV27 ASSPPGGFYEQY
TRBJ1-4 TRBV5-1 ASSFYRDPNEKLF
TRBJ2-2 TRBV9 ASSPNGGSNTGELF
TRBJ2-1 TRBV7-9 ASSPGTGETAYNEQF
TRBJ2-7 TRBV27 ASRPTGTGITYEQY
TRBJ2-3 TRBV7-2 ASSSLAGVRDTQY
TRBJ2-2 TRBV11-2 ASSRGAGGAGELF
TRBJ2-3 TRBV7-8 ASRRYTDTQY
TRBJ1-1 TRBV7-3 ASSFSGGNTEAF
TRBJ2-7 TRBV4-1 ASSQGLDSTYEQY
TRBJ2-7 TRBV7-6 ASSFPWSSYEQY
TRBJ2-7 TRBV6-1 ASSQGVGTYEQY
TRBJ1-2 TRBV7-9 ASSLDRSANYGYT
TRBJ1-5 TRBV19 ASSRDRDLQPQH
TRBJ2-4 TRBV15 ATSSYREGYIQY
TRBJ2-7 TRBV7-2 ASSLGLGAFYEQY
TRBJ2-7 TRBV7-7 ASSQGTGGPYEQY
TRBJ1-5 TRBV6-5 ASRDAQGDQPQH
TRBJ1-1 TRBV5-6 ASSSGIGYTEAF